This TCR beta chain derives from a study of identical twins. TCRdb processed the 5' RACE reads anew with MiXCR; each CDR3 protein has one entry. Of roughly 720,000 distinct CDR3 sequences listed, around a sixth were seen once; the top ten hold 10% to 15%. This CDR3 has 14 amino acids. Germline trimming cut 3 bases from V and 10 bases from J; bases unmatched to any gene: 6. Germline V lookup: CDR1 SGHRS, CDR2 YFSETQ. The same sample was also studied in work on T cells expressing NK-cell markers. From that second work: Each TCR beta repertoire originated in sorted T cells that were CD3+CD56+NKG2C+, CD3+CD56+NKG2C- or CD3+CD56-NKG2C+. One observes that, in several donors, these clonotypes were also the leading ones within the CD3+CD56-NKG2C+ fraction.

The sequencing input was PBMCs. This sequence was found in a young woman in good health. The chain couples TRBV5-1 to TRBJ2-1, with 11 bases lining up with TRBD2. The CDR3 coding sequence is TGCGCCAGCAGCTCGGGACTAGCGGAGGGCGAGCAGTTCTTC. Residues: CASSSGLAEGEQFF.